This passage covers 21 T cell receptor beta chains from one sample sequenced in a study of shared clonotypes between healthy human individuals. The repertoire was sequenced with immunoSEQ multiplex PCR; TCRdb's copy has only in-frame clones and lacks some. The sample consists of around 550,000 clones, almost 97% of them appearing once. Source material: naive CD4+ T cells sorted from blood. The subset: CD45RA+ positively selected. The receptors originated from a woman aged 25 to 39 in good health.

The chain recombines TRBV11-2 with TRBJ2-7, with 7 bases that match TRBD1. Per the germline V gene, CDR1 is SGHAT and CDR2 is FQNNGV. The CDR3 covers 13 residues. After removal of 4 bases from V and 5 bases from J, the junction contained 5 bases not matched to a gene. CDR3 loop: CASSSRQGDEQYF. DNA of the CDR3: TGTGCCAGCAGCTCCCGACAGGGAGACGAGCAGTACTTC. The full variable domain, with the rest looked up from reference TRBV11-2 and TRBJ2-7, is EAGVAQSPRYKIIEKRQSVAFWCNPISGHATLYWYQQILGQGPKLLIQFQNNGVVDDSQLPKDRFSAERLKGVDSTLKIQPAKLEDSAVYLCASSSRQGDEQYFGPGTRLTVT.

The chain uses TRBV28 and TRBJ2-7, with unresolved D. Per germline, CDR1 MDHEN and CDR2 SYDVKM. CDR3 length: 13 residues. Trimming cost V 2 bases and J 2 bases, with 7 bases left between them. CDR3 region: CASSLESTYEQYF. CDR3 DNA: TGTGCCAGCAGTTTAGAGAGCACCTACGAGCAGTACTTC.

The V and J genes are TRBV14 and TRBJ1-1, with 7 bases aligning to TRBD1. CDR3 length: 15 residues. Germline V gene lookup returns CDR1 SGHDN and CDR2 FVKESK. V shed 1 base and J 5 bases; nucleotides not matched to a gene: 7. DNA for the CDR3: TGTGCCAGCAGCCAAGGGACAGGAAAGAGGACTGAAGCTTTCTTT. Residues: CASSQGTGKRTEAFF. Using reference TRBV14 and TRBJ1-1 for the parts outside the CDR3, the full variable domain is EAGVTQFPSHSVIEKGQTVTLRCDPISGHDNLYWYRRVMGKEIKFLLHFVKESKQDESGMPNNRFLAERTGGTYSTLKVQPAELEDSGVYFCASSQGTGKRTEAFFGQGTRLTVV.

CDR3 in amino acids: CASSVLQGYEQYF. As DNA, the CDR3 is TGCGCCAGCAGCGTCTTACAGGGCTACGAGCAGTACTTC. V is TRBV5-1 and J is TRBJ2-7, with TRBD1 as a possible D gene (6 bases). Trimming left V 4 bases short and J 3 bases short, with 11 bases between. The CDR3 is 13 amino acids. Germline loops: CDR1 SGHRS, CDR2 YFSETQ.

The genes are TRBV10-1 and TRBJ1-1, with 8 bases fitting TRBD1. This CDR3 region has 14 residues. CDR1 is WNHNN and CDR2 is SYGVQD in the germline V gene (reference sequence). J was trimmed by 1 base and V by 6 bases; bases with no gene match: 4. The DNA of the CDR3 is TGCGCCAGCAGAAACGGGACAGGGAACACTGAAGCTTTCTTT. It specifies CASRNGTGNTEAFF.

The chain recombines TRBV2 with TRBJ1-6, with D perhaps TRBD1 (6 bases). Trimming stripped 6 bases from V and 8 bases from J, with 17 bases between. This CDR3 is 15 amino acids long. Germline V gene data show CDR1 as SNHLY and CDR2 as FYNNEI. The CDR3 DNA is TGTGCCAGCAGCCGACAGGTCCTCATGGATTCACCCCTCCACTTT. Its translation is CASSRQVLMDSPLHF.

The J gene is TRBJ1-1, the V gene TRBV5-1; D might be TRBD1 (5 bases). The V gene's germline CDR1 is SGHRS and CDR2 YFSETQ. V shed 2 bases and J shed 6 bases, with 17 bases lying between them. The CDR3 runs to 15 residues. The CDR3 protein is CASSLLGDIASEAFF. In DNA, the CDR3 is TGCGCCAGCAGCTTATTAGGGGATATTGCATCTGAAGCTTTCTTT.

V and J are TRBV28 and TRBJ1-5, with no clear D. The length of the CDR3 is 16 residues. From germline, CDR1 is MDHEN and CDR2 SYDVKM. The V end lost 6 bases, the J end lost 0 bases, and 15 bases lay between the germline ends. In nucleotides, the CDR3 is TGTGCCAGCAGCCCCCCGGGTGGGTATAGCAATCAGCCCCAGCATTTT. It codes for CASSPPGGYSNQPQHF.

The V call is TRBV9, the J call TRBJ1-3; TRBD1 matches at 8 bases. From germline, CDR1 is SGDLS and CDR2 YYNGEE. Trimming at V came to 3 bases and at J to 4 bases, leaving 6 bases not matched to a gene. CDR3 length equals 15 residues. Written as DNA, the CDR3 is TGTGCCAGCAGCGCCACCGGACAGGGCGGAAACACCATATATTTT. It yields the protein CASSATGQGGNTIYF.

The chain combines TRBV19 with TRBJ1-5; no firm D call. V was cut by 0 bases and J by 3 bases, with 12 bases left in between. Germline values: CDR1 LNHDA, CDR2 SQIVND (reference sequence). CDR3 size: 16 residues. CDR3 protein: CASSIEGRAYNQPQHF. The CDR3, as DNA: TGTGCCAGTAGTATAGAAGGGCGGGCCTACAATCAGCCCCAGCATTTT.

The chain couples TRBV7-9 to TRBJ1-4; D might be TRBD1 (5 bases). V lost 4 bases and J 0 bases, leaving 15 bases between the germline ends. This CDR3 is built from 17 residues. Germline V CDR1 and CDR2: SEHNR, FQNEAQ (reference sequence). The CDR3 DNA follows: TGTGCCAGCAGCTCGGGCTATCTGGGGGCAACTAATGAAAAACTGTTTTTT. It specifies CASSSGYLGATNEKLFF.

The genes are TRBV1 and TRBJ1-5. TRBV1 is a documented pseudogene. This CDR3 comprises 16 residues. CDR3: CTSSLGGERGNQPQHF. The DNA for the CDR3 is TGCACCAGCAGCCTTGGGGGAGAAAGGGGAAATCAGCCCCAGCATTTT.

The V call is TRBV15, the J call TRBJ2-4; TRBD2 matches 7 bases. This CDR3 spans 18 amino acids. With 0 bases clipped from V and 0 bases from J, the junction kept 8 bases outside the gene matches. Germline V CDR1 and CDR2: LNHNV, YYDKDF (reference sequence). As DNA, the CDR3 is TGTGCCACCAGCAGAGATAAAGGGGCGGGGGTAGCCAAAAACATTCAGTACTTC. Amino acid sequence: CATSRDKGAGVAKNIQYF.

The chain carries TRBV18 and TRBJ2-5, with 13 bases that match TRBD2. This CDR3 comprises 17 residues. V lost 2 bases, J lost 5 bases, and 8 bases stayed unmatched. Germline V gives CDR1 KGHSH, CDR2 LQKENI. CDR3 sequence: CASSPWTSGRTLETQYF. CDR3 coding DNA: TGTGCCAGCTCACCATGGACTAGCGGGAGAACGCTTGAGACCCAGTACTTC. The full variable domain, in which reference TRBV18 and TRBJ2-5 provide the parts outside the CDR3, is NAGVMQNPRHLVRRRGQEARLRCSPMKGHSHVYWYRQLPEEGLKFMVYLQKENIIDESGMPKERFSAEFPKEGPSILRIQQVVRGDSAAYFCASSPWTSGRTLETQYFGPGTRLLVL.

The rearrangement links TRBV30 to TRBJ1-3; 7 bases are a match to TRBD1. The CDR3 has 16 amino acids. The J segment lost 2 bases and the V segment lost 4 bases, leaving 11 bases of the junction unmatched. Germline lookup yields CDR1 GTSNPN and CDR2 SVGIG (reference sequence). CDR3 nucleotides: TGTGCCTGGAACCGACACGACAGGGTTACTGGAAACACCATATATTTT. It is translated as CAWNRHDRVTGNTIYF.

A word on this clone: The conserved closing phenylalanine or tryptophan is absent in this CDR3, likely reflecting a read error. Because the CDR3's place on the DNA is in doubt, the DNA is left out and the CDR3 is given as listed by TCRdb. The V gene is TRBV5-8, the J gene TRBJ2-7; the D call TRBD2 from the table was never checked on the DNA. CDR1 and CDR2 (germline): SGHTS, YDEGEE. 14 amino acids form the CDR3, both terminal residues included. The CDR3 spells CASSLGLAGAKMGA.

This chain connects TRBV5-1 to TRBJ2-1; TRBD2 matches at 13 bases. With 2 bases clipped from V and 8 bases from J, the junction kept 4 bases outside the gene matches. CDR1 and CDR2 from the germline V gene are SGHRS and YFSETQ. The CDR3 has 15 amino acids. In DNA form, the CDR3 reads TGCGCCAGCAGCTTTCGGACTAGCGGGAGCGATGAGCAGTTCTTC. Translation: CASSFRTSGSDEQFF.

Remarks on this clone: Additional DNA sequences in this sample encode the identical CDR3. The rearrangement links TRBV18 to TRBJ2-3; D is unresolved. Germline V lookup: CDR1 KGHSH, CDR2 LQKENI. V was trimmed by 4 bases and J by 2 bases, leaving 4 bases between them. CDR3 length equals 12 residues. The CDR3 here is CASSLSTDTQYF. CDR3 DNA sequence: TGTGCCAGCTCACTATCCACAGATACGCAGTATTTT.

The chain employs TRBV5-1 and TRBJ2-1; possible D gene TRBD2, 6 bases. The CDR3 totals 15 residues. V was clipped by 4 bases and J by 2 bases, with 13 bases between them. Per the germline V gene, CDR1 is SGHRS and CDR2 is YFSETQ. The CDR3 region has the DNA TGCGCCAGCAGCGATAGCGGTACGCCCTACAATGAGCAGTTCTTC. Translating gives CASSDSGTPYNEQFF.

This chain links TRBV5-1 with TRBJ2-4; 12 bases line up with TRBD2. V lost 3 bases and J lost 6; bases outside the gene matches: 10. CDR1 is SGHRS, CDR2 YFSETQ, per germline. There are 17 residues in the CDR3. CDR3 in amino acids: CASSSTLAGGPGNIQYF. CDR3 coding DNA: TGCGCCAGCAGCTCGACCCTAGCGGGAGGGCCAGGAAACATTCAGTACTTC.

The CDR3 is CASRGGGESEAFF. The CDR3 DNA reads TGTGCCAGCAGAGGGGGGGGAGAATCTGAAGCTTTCTTT. This sequence joins TRBV28 and TRBJ1-1, with D perhaps TRBD1 (6 bases). The CDR3 is 13 amino acids. Deletions cut 6 bases from V and 6 bases from J, with 14 bases between. Germline V gives CDR1 MDHEN, CDR2 SYDVKM. Full variable domain (outside the CDR3, taken from reference TRBV28 and TRBJ1-1): DVKVTQSSRYLVKRTGEKVFLECVQDMDHENMFWYRQDPGLGLRLIYFSYDVKMKEKGDIPEGYSVSREKKERFSLILESASTNQTSMYLCASRGGGESEAFFGQGTRLTVV.